One sample yielded the 9 T cell receptor beta chains listed below, sequenced in a study of T cell repertoires in cytomegalovirus infection. TCRdb ran MiXCR on the reads and lists one entry per CDR3 protein. The repertoire has under 200,000 distinct CDR3 sequences, 28% of them found once; the top ten carry about 28%. The material sequenced was PBMCs. The receptors stem from a human donor in good health (CMV status not recorded). Some clones in this sample may be carry-over from other donors' samples.

The chain couples TRBV7-3 to TRBJ2-1; possible D gene TRBD2, 7 bases. Germline CDR1 is SGHTA and CDR2 is FQGTGA. The ends were cut back, 4 bases at V and 7 bases at J, with 14 bases in the middle. This CDR3 region has 14 residues. The CDR3 DNA follows: TGTGCCAGCAGCTCTCTGGGGGGGCCAAATGAGCAGTTCTTC. As protein: CASSSLGGPNEQFF.

This clonotype was counted ten times or more. V and J are TRBV7-2 and TRBJ2-5; D is perhaps TRBD2 (6 bases). The V gene lost 5 bases and the J gene lost 5 bases, with 12 bases spanning the gap. CDR3 length: 13 amino acids. CDR1 and CDR2 (germline): SGHTA, FQGNSA. CDR3: CASSRDSPETQYF. The CDR3 DNA reads TGTGCCAGCAGCCGGGACTCCCCGGAGACCCAGTACTTC.

This chain joins TRBV7-3 and TRBJ2-3; 10 nucleotides line up with TRBD1. The V and J ends lost 6 bases and 4 bases, in that order; junction bases with no gene match: 4. The V gene's germline CDR1 is SGHTA and CDR2 FQGTGA. The CDR3 is 14 amino acids. The CDR3 is CASSPTGGADTQYF. In DNA, the CDR3 is TGTGCCAGCAGTCCGACAGGGGGCGCAGATACGCAGTATTTT.

The chain recombines TRBV10-3 with TRBJ1-1; D call uncertain. CDR3 length: 15 residues. Germline CDR1 is ENHRY and CDR2 is SYGVKD. Trimming left V 3 bases short and J 0 bases short, with 11 bases between. CDR3 bases: TGTGCCATCAGTGACGGCAGTCAGATGAACACTGAAGCTTTCTTT. It translates to CAISDGSQMNTEAFF.

DNA of the CDR3: TGTGCCAGTAGTATTCCCGGAAACGAGCAGTACTTC. It specifies CASSIPGNEQYF. V is TRBV19 and J is TRBJ2-7; D gene unclear. V was trimmed by 3 bases and J by 5 bases, leaving 8 bases between them. CDR3 length: 12 amino acids. Germline loops: CDR1 LNHDA, CDR2 SQIVND (reference sequence).

This clonotype was seen a handful of times. The J gene is TRBJ2-7, the V gene TRBV7-8; D ambiguous. Trimming stripped 5 bases from V and 7 bases from J, with 12 bases between. CDR3 length equals 12 residues. CDR1 is SGHVS, CDR2 FQNEAQ, per germline. CDR3 DNA: TGTGCCAGCAGCCGCGGTAGGCGGGAGCAGTACTTC. Its protein is CASSRGRREQYF. The variable domain in full, completed from reference TRBV7-8 and TRBJ2-7, reads GAGVSQSPRYKVAKRGQDVALRCDPISGHVSLFWYQQALGQGPEFLTYFQNEAQLDKSGLPSDRFFAERPEGSVSTLKIQRTQQEDSAVYLCASSRGRREQYFGPGTRLTVT.

The chain employs TRBV7-2 and TRBJ2-7; 8 bases match TRBD2. V lost 5 bases, J lost 6 bases, and 12 bases stayed unmatched. The CDR3 has 15 amino acids. Germline V gives CDR1 SGHTA, CDR2 FQGNSA. CDR3 bases: TGTGCCAGCAGCCCTCATAGCGGGGTAGGAGGCGAGCAGTACTTC. Its protein product is CASSPHSGVGGEQYF. The whole variable domain, filled in from reference TRBV7-2 and TRBJ2-7, reads GAGVSQSPSNKVTEKGKDVELRCDPISGHTALYWYRQSLGQGLEFLIYFQGNSAPDKSGLPSDRFSAERTGGSVSTLTIQRTQQEDSAVYLCASSPHSGVGGEQYFGPGTRLTVT.

A remark on this clonotype: A single base separates this from a much larger clone, so it may be a read error. This rearrangement joins TRBV11-2 to TRBJ2-7; D may be TRBD2 (5 bases). Trimming removed 5 bases at V and 2 bases at J, with 16 bases between. Germline V gene data show CDR1 as SGHAT and CDR2 as FQNNGV. CDR3 length equals 15 residues. In DNA, the CDR3 is TGTGCCAGCAGCCAACCCCATTTGGAGGCCTACGAGCAGTACTTC. It codes for CASSQPHLEAYEQYF.

CDR3 protein: CSARAPPTGGSYNEQFF. Here the CDR3 DNA reads TGCAGTGCTAGAGCCCCCCCAACAGGGGGCTCGTACAATGAGCAGTTCTTC. The genes are TRBV20-1 and TRBJ2-1; 9 bases align to TRBD1. Germline V gene data show CDR1 as DFQATT and CDR2 as SNEGSKA (reference sequence). There are 17 residues in the CDR3. Unmatched junction bases numbered 11, after V lost 1 base and J lost 4 bases.